Below, 24 T cell receptor beta chains from the same sample are listed, as sequenced in a study of T-cell reconstitution after alpha-beta-depleted transplantation in children. As it was prepared, the TCRbeta library received unique molecular identifiers. In TCRdb, the PCR reads were re-called with MiXCR into one record per CDR3 protein. The table has 500,000 to 600,000 distinct CDR3 sequences, less than 35% seen once; the top ten hold approximately 2.3%. The sample here was PBMCs from the stem cell graft donor, taken from the stem cell graft. All receptors come from a human donor who donated a stem cell graft to a child with aplastic anemia.

The rearrangement joins TRBV12-3 or TRBV12-4 to TRBJ1-1; D call uncertain. With 4 bases removed from V and 2 bases from J, the gap between germline ends came to 11 bases. This CDR3 spans 14 amino acids. As DNA, the CDR3 is TGTGCCAGCAGTTGGGCGGGAGGCAACACTGAAGCTTTCTTT. This translates into CASSWAGGNTEAFF.

The V and J genes are TRBV6-5 and TRBJ2-5; TRBD2 agrees at 8 bases. The junction had 5 bases not matched to a gene; V was cut back by 3 bases and J by 5 bases. CDR3 size: 14 residues. CDR1 is MNHEY, CDR2 SVGAGI, per germline. The DNA of the CDR3 is TGTGCCAGCAGTTATCTCCCTAGCGGGGAGACCCAGTACTTC. This sequence encodes CASSYLPSGETQYF.

V gene TRBV20-1 combines with J gene TRBJ2-1; D unclear. Per the germline V gene, CDR1 is DFQATT and CDR2 is SNEGSKA (reference sequence). The V gene lost 0 bases and the J gene lost 7 bases, with 16 bases spanning the gap. This CDR3 region has 15 residues. The CDR3, as DNA: TGCAGTGCTAGAGAGTCCCCCGCGGTTCCGAATGAGCAGTTCTTC. Protein product: CSARESPAVPNEQFF.

This sequence joins TRBV20-1 and TRBJ2-2, with 7 bases matching TRBD2. Germline V gene lookup returns CDR1 DFQATT and CDR2 SNEGSKA (reference sequence). The CDR3 is 17 residues long. CDR3 DNA sequence: TGCTGCGCTAGAGATAGGAATCGGGGGGAACTGGGCGGGGAGCTGTTTTTT. As protein: CCARDRNRGELGGELFF.

This clonotype was seen more than once but under ten times. The V and J genes are TRBV5-5 and TRBJ2-4; a weak D match, TRBD1 (6 bases). Germline CDR1 is SGHKS and CDR2 is YYEKEE (reference sequence). The CDR3 loop spans 16 amino acids. V was cut by 0 bases and J by 6 bases, with 16 bases left in between. CDR3 region: CASSLGDTTQRNIQYF. The CDR3, as DNA: TGTGCCAGCAGCTTGGGGGACACAACCCAAAGAAACATTCAGTACTTC.

V is TRBV7-2 and J is TRBJ2-5, with D perhaps TRBD2 (6 bases). V gave up 5 bases and J gave up 2 bases, with 18 bases separating them. CDR3 length: 16 residues. Germline values: CDR1 SGHTA, CDR2 FQGNSA. CDR3 loop: CASSGGVLVGQETQYF. The CDR3 DNA reads as TGTGCCAGCAGCGGAGGGGTACTAGTCGGGCAAGAGACCCAGTACTTC.

This clonotype showed up just a few times. This chain links TRBV6-2 or TRBV6-3 with TRBJ2-1, with 9 bases aligning to TRBD2. This CDR3 has 17 residues. The germline V gene has CDR1 MNHEY and CDR2 SVGEGT. V shed 5 bases and J 4 bases; nucleotides not matched to a gene: 12. The CDR3 here is CASSRNRREGSYNEQFF. CDR3 DNA: TGTGCCAGCAGTCGAAATAGGCGGGAGGGCTCTTACAATGAGCAGTTCTTC.

The rearrangement links TRBV5-1 to TRBJ2-1, with a tentative D call TRBD1 (5 bases). Germline CDR1 SGHRS, CDR2 YFSETQ. The CDR3 spans 12 residues. V gave up 0 bases and J gave up 11 bases, with 9 bases separating them. DNA of the CDR3: TGCGCCAGCAGCTTGGAGCAGGGTAAGCAGTTCTTC. It specifies CASSLEQGKQFF.

This clonotype has just one count. The chain joins TRBV5-6 to TRBJ2-5, with D unclear. V was clipped by 1 base and J by 5 bases, with 21 bases between them. The germline CDR1 and CDR2 sequences are SGHDT and YYEEEE. The CDR3 covers 17 residues. The CDR3 protein is CASSLLPTTPREETQYF. In DNA, the CDR3 is TGTGCCAGCAGCTTGTTACCTACGACCCCCCGAGAGGAGACCCAGTACTTC.

This chain uses TRBV5-5 with TRBJ2-3; 10 nucleotides align to TRBD1. The CDR3 is made up of 17 amino acids. V was clipped by 5 bases and J by 2 bases; unmatched bases: 11. Germline lookup yields CDR1 SGHKS and CDR2 YYEKEE (reference sequence). CDR3 bases: TGTGCCAGCAGAAGAAACCCGGGACAGGGGAACACAGATACGCAGTATTTT. Translation gives CASRRNPGQGNTDTQYF.

The rearrangement joins TRBV4-3 to TRBJ1-5; tentatively, D is TRBD1 (5 bases). Germline V gene lookup returns CDR1 LGHNA and CDR2 YSLEER. The V end was cut by 1 base, the J end by 5 bases, with 21 bases between. This CDR3 is built from 18 residues. Here the CDR3 DNA reads TGCGCCAGCAGCCAAGGGGGTCTCGGGACCTCGTGGTATCAGCCCCAGCATTTT. It encodes CASSQGGLGTSWYQPQHF.

V and J are TRBV29-1 and TRBJ1-1, with a possible D match to TRBD1 (5 bases). The ends were cut back, 6 bases at V and 5 bases at J, with 19 bases in the middle. The CDR3 runs to 14 residues. Germline CDR1 is SQVTM and CDR2 is ANQGSEA. Here the CDR3 DNA reads TGCAGCGTGACGTACGGGACCCGCGGGACTGAAGCTTTCTTT. Protein product: CSVTYGTRGTEAFF.

This clonotype was counted a few times. This chain uses TRBV20-1 with TRBJ2-6; TRBD2 matches at 8 bases. The germline V gene has CDR1 DFQATT and CDR2 SNEGSKA (reference sequence). This CDR3 comprises 16 residues. Trimming took 3 bases from V and 0 from J; bases not matched to a gene: 4. The CDR3 DNA follows: TGCAGTGCTAGTGGCGGGGGGCCCTCTGGGGCCAACGTCCTGACTTTC. Protein sequence: CSASGGGPSGANVLTF.

This clonotype came up a few times. The CDR3 loop is CASSQKSTEQFF. CDR3 coding DNA: TGTGCCAGCAGCCAAAAGAGTACTGAGCAGTTCTTC. V usage is TRBV3-1 and J usage is TRBJ2-1; no firm D call. V was shortened by 2 bases and J by 9 bases, with 8 bases between the two germline ends. Germline loops: CDR1 LGHDT, CDR2 YNNKEL (reference sequence). CDR3 length: 12 residues.

On this clonotype itself: The junction departs from germline at one end; a sequencing error may be responsible. The chain uses TRBV27 and TRBJ2-6; D unclear. CDR3 length: 12 residues. Germline V gene data show CDR1 as MNHEY and CDR2 as SMNVEV (reference sequence). CDR3 sequence: CASSPGDNVLTF. In DNA form, the CDR3 reads TGTGCCAGCAGTCCTGGGGACAACGTCCTGACTTTC.

The V gene is TRBV7-2, the J gene TRBJ2-7; D is undetermined. Germline CDR1 and CDR2: SGHTA and FQGNSA. V shed 4 bases and J shed 3 bases, with 7 bases lying between them. The CDR3 extends over 12 amino acids. The CDR3: CASSSYYYEQYF. DNA for the CDR3: TGTGCCAGCAGCTCCTATTACTACGAGCAGTACTTC.

This clonotype turned up a few times. V and J are TRBV7-8 and TRBJ2-3, with D perhaps TRBD2 (6 bases). Germline V gene lookup returns CDR1 SGHVS and CDR2 FQNEAQ. This CDR3 spans 13 amino acids. V gave up 5 bases and J gave up 4 bases, with 10 bases separating them. The CDR3 reads CASSPRRADTQYF. In DNA, the CDR3 is TGTGCCAGCAGCCCCAGGAGGGCAGATACGCAGTATTTT.

The chain carries TRBV12-3 or TRBV12-4 and TRBJ2-3, with D perhaps TRBD1 or TRBD2 (5 bases each). This CDR3 spans 13 amino acids. The V gene lost 7 bases and the J gene lost 6 bases, with 14 bases spanning the gap. Here the CDR3 reads CASTRDPRDTQYF. The DNA of the CDR3 is TGTGCCAGCACCCGGGACCCAAGGGATACGCAGTATTTT.

The chain is built from TRBV20-1 and TRBJ1-5; D perhaps matches TRBD1 (5 bases). CDR3 length: 15 residues. V lost 0 bases and J 4 bases, leaving 13 bases between the germline ends. CDR1 DFQATT and CDR2 SNEGSKA come from the germline V gene (reference sequence). Written as DNA, the CDR3 is TGCAGTGCTAGAGATGGAGGTTCAGGGAATCAGCCCCAGCATTTT. This encodes CSARDGGSGNQPQHF.

The CDR3 region has the DNA TGTGCCAGCAGCTCTTTTATGAGGGGATCCTACGAGCAGTACTTC. Amino acid sequence: CASSSFMRGSYEQYF. V usage is TRBV7-2 and J usage is TRBJ2-7, with D perhaps matching TRBD1 or TRBD2 (5 bases each). This CDR3 contains 15 residues. The V end lost 4 bases, the J end lost 1 base, and 14 bases lay between the germline ends. From germline, CDR1 is SGHTA and CDR2 FQGNSA.

This chain joins TRBV20-1 and TRBJ2-7; no reliable D call. From germline, CDR1 is DFQATT and CDR2 SNEGSKA (reference sequence). The CDR3 is made up of 13 amino acids. V gave up 4 bases and J gave up 0 bases, with 10 bases separating them. The CDR3 DNA follows: TGCAGTGCTACCCTAGGCGCCTCCTACGAGCAGTACGTC. This sequence encodes CSATLGASYEQYV.

Here the CDR3 reads CASSSGLRTGELFF. In DNA, the CDR3 is TGTGCCAGCAGCTCGGGACTGCGCACCGGGGAGCTGTTTTTT. The genes are TRBV5-4 and TRBJ2-2; D is perhaps TRBD2 (6 bases). The CDR3 spans 14 residues. V was trimmed by 3 bases and J by 4 bases, leaving 10 bases between them. Per the germline V gene, CDR1 is SGHNT and CDR2 is YYREEE (reference sequence).

The rearrangement joins TRBV4-1 to TRBJ2-4; weak D call: TRBD2 (7 bases). In germline, CDR1 is MGHRA, CDR2 YSYEKL. The CDR3 has 15 residues. The V end lost 1 base, the J end lost 6 bases, and 13 bases lay between the germline ends. CDR3 protein: CASSQGGGPLNIQYF. The CDR3 DNA sequence: TGCGCCAGCAGCCAAGGGGGGGGGCCCTTAAACATTCAGTACTTC.

This clonotype has just a few counts. The chain uses TRBV20-1 and TRBJ1-1, with 9 bases aligning to TRBD1. CDR3 size: 12 residues. J was trimmed by 5 bases and V by 5 bases; bases with no gene match: 3. Germline CDR1 DFQATT, CDR2 SNEGSKA (reference sequence). CDR3 coding DNA: TGCAGTGCTGGGACAGGGCAAACTGAAGCTTTCTTT. This codes for CSAGTGQTEAFF.